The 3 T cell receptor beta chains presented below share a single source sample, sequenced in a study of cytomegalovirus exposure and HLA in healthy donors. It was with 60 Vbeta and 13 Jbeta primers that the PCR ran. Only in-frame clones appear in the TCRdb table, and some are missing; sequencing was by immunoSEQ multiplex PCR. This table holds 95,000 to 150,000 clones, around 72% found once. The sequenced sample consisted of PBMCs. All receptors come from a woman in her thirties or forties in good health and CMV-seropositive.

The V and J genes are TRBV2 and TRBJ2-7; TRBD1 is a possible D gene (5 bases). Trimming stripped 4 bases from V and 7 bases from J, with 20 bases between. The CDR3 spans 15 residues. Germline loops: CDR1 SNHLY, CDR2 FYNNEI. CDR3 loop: CASSGNGAGLTEQYF. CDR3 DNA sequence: TGTGCCAGCAGTGGGAATGGGGCAGGGCTTACGGAGCAGTACTTC.

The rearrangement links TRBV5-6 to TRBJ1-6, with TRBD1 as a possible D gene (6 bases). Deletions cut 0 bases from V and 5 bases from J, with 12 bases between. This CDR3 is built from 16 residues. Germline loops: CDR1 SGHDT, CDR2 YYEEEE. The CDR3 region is CASSLVQTGNNSPLHF. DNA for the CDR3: TGTGCCAGCAGCTTGGTTCAAACAGGGAATAATTCACCCCTCCACTTT.

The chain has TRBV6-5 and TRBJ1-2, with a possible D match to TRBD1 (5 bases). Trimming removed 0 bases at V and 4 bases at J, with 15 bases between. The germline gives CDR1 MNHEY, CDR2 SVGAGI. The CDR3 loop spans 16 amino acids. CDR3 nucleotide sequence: TGTGCCAGCAGTTACTCGGCCAGGGTTAATACCTATGGCTACACCTTC. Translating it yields CASSYSARVNTYGYTF.